Shown below are 5 T cell receptor beta chains from a single sample sequenced in a study of T cells expressing NK-cell markers. TCRdb reprocessed the 5' RACE reads and stores each CDR3 protein as one record, lacking DNA. The sample table includes some 150,000 distinct CDR3 sequences. Sequencing was carried out using blood T cells: a sorted CD56 or NKG2C T cell subset, CD4+ or CD8+ T cells, or bulk PBMC T cells (not recorded which). The source of these receptors is a man aged 18 to 30 in good health.

The chain is built from TRBV27 and TRBJ2-3; absent DNA, TCRdb's TRBD1 call cannot be checked. The CDR3 has 13 residues. Germline CDR1 reads MNHEY; CDR2 reads SMNVEV (reference sequence). This CDR3 is CASSTQGSDTQYF.

CDR3: CSVEDRGQETQYF. V usage is TRBV29-1 and J usage is TRBJ2-5; TCRdb calls TRBD1, which cannot be checked without DNA. The CDR3 covers 13 residues. Germline CDR1 reads SQVTM; CDR2 reads ANQGSEA.

The chain carries TRBV11-1 and TRBJ2-7; TCRdb's D gene call, TRBD2, goes unchecked for lack of DNA. This CDR3 has 18 amino acids. Germline V gene data show CDR1 as SGHAT and CDR2 as FQDESV (reference sequence). Here the CDR3 reads CASSLASSGRGVFYEQYF. The whole variable domain, remainder taken from reference TRBV11-1 and TRBJ2-7, is EAEVAQSPRYKITEKSQAVAFWCDPISGHATLYWYRQILGQGPELLVQFQDESVVDDSQLPKDRFSAERLKGVDSTLKIQPAELGDSAMYLCASSLASSGRGVFYEQYFGPGTRLTVT.

The rearrangement uses TRBV7-6 and TRBJ2-3; TCRdb indicates TRBD1, and absent DNA this call remains unverified. Germline assignment: CDR1 SGHVS and CDR2 FNYEAQ. CDR3 length: 13 residues. The CDR3 loop reads CASVEGEADTQYF. Full variable domain (outside the CDR3, taken from reference TRBV7-6 and TRBJ2-3): GAGVSQSPRYKVTKRGQDVALRCDPISGHVSLYWYRQALGQGPEFLTYFNYEAQQDKSGLPNDRFSAERPEGSISTLTIQRTEQRDSAMYRCASVEGEADTQYFGPGTRLTVL.

V gene TRBV7-9 combines with J gene TRBJ2-7. Germline CDR1 reads SEHNR; CDR2 reads FQNEAQ (reference sequence). This CDR3 region has 14 residues. CDR3 residues: CASSQTGLTYEQYF.